This T cell receptor beta chain came from a study of blood T cell repertoires in COVID-19. Whole-study context: Donors in the United States, Italy and Spain gave samples during acute or convalescent COVID-19. The analysed material was cDNA or gDNA that came from T cells, B-cell-depleted T cells, or PBMCs.

Authors' analysis steps: Reference gene primer amplification gave nucleated cell count estimates. Generated by immunoSEQ multiplex PCR, the TCRdb table keeps only in-frame clones and is missing some. For V, J and clone size, that table is used; D and trimming come from the DNA. The top ten clones hold about 4.5% of a sample with about 230,000 clones, around 82% of them seen once. V gave up 5 bases and J gave up 4 bases; unmatched junction bases: 5. Germline V gene data show CDR1 as MNHEY and CDR2 as SVGAGI. This CDR3 is 14 amino acids long. This clone was observed once. The rearrangement uses TRBV6-5 and TRBJ1-2; 9 bases map to TRBD1. The sequence came from a man over 45 with active or convalescent COVID-19. Source material: peripheral blood. CDR3 sequence reads: CASSRDRERYGYTF. In DNA, the CDR3 is TGTGCCAGCAGTAGGGACAGGGAACGCTATGGCTACACCTTC.